What follows describes a single T cell receptor beta chain. Antigen unknown. MiXCR, run by TCRdb on the 5' RACE reads, gives a single entry per CDR3 protein. Of about 6,200 distinct CDR3 sequences in the sample, about 60% are singletons; the top ten hold approximately 3.7%. Trimming left V 3 bases short and J 4 bases short, with 13 bases between. CDR3 length: 14 residues. Per the germline V gene, CDR1 is DFQATT and CDR2 is SNEGSKA (reference sequence). Overall study results and limits: Tumor-infiltrating Treg TCR alpha and beta sequences overlapped most with tumor naive CD4+ T cells, then blood naive.

Sequencing was done on a sample of tumor-infiltrating memory CD4+ T cells sorted from the breast tumor. The subset denotes: memory CD4+ T cells, CD4+CD45RO+CD25-. The TCR originated in a female donor with breast cancer. This chain links TRBV20-1 with TRBJ1-5, with D possibly matching TRBD1 (6 bases). CDR3 coding DNA: TGCAGTGCTAGCTTAGACAGGCAGAATCAGCCCCAGCATTTT. Translation gives CSASLDRQNQPQHF.